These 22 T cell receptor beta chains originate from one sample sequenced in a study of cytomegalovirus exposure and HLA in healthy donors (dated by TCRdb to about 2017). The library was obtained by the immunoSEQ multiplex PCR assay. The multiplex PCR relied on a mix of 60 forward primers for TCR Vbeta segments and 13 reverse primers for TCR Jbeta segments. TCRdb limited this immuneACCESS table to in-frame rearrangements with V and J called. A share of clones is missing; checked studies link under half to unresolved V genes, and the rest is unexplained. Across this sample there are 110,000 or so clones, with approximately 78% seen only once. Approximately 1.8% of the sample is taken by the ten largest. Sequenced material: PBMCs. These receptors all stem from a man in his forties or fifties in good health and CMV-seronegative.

The CDR3 DNA is TGTGCCAGCAGCTTAAGTCTAGCGGACTCCTACAATGAGCAGTTCTTC. The encoded protein is CASSLSLADSYNEQFF. V and J are TRBV7-9 and TRBJ2-1; the match to TRBD2 covers 7 bases. Trimming cost V 2 bases and J 0 bases; bases outside gene matches: 4. The CDR3 has 16 residues. Germline CDR1 is SEHNR and CDR2 is FQNEAQ (reference sequence). Together with reference TRBV7-9 and TRBJ2-1, the CDR3 gives the full variable domain: DTGVSQNPRHKITKRGQNVTFRCDPISEHNRLYWYRQTLGQGPEFLTYFQNEAQLEKSRLLSDRFSAERPKGSFSTLEIQRTEQGDSAMYLCASSLSLADSYNEQFFGPGTRLTVL.

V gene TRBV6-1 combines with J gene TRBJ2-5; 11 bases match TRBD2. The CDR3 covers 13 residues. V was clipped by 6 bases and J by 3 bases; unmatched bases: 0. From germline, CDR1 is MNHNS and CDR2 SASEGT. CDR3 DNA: TGTGCCAGCAGACTAGCGGGGGAAGAGACCCAGTACTTC. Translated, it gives CASRLAGEETQYF.

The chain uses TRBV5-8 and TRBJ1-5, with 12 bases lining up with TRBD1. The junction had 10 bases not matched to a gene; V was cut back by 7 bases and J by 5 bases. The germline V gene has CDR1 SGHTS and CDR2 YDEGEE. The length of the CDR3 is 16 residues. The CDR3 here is CASRKSRDRGHQPQHF. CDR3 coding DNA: TGTGCCAGCCGCAAATCCAGGGACAGGGGGCATCAGCCCCAGCATTTT. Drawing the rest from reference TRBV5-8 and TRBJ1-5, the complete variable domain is EAGVTQSPTHLIKTRGQQATLRCSPISGHTSVYWYQQALGLGLQFLLWYDEGEERNRGNFPPRFSGRQFPNYSSELNVNALELEDSALYLCASRKSRDRGHQPQHFGDGTRLSIL.

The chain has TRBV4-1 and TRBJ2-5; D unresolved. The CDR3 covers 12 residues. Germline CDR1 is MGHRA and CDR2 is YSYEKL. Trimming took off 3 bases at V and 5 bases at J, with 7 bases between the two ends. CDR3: CASSHVEETQYF. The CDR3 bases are TGCGCCAGCAGCCATGTGGAGGAGACCCAGTACTTC.

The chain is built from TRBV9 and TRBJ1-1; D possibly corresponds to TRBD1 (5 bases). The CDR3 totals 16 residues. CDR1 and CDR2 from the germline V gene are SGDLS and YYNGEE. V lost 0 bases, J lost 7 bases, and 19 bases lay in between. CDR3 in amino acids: CASSVVVGARPDEAFF. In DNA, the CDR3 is TGTGCCAGCAGCGTAGTAGTAGGGGCTCGTCCCGATGAAGCTTTCTTT.

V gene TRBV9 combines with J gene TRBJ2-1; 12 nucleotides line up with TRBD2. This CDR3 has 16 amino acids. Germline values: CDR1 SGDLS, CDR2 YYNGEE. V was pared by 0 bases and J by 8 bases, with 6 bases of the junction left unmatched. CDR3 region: CASSVGPSGRVDEQFF. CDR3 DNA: TGTGCCAGCAGCGTAGGCCCTAGCGGGAGGGTCGATGAGCAGTTCTTC.

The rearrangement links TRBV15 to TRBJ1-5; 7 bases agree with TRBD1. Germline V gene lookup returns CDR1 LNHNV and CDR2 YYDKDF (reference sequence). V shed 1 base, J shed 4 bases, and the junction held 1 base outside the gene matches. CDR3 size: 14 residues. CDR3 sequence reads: CATSRAGGNQPQHF. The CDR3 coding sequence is TGTGCCACCAGCAGAGCAGGGGGAAATCAGCCCCAGCATTTT.

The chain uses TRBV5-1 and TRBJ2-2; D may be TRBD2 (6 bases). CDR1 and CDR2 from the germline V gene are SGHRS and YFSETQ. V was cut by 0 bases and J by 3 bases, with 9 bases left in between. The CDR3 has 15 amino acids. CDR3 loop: CASSLVGGDTGELFF. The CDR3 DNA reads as TGCGCCAGCAGCTTGGTGGGGGGAGACACCGGGGAGCTGTTTTTT.

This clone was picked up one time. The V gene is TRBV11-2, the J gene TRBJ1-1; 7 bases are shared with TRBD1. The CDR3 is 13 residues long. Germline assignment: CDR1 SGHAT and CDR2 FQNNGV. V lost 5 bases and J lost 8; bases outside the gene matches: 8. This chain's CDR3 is CASSPMDRFEAFF. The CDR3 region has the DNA TGTGCCAGCAGCCCTATGGACAGGTTCGAAGCTTTCTTT.

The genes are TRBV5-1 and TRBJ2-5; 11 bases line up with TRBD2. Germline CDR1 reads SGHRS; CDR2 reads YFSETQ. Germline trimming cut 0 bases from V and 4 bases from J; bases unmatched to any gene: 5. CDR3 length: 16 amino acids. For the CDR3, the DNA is TGCGCCAGCAGCTTGGTAGCGGGAGGGCCGATAGAGACCCAGTACTTC. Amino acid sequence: CASSLVAGGPIETQYF.

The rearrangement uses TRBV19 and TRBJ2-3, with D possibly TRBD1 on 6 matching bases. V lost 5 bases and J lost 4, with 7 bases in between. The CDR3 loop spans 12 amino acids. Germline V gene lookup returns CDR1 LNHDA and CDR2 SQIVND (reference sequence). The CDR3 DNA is TGTGCCAGTAGTCCAGGGGCAGATACGCAGTATTTT. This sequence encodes CASSPGADTQYF.

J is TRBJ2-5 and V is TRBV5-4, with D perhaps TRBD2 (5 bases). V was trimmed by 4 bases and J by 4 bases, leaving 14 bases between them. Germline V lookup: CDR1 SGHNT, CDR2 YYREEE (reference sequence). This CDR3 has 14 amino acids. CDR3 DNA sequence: TGTGCCAGCAGCATCGATAGCGTGAGAGAGACCCAGTACTTC. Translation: CASSIDSVRETQYF. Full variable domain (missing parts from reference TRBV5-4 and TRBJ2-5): ETGVTQSPTHLIKTRGQQVTLRCSSQSGHNTVSWYQQALGQGPQFIFQYYREEENGRGNFPPRFSGLQFPNYSSELNVNALELDDSALYLCASSIDSVRETQYFGPGTRLLVL.

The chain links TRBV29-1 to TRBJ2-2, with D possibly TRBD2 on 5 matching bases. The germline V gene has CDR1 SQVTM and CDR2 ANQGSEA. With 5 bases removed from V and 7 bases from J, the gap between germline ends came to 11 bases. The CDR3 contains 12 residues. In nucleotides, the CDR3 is TGCAGCGTTCCCGGACTGGTCGGGGAGCTGTTTTTT. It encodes CSVPGLVGELFF.

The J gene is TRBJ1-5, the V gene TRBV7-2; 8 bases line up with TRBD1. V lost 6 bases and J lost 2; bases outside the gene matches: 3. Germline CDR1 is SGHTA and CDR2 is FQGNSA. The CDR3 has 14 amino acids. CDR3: CASSSGQGNQPQHF. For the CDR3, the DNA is TGTGCCAGCAGTTCGGGACAGGGCAATCAGCCCCAGCATTTT.

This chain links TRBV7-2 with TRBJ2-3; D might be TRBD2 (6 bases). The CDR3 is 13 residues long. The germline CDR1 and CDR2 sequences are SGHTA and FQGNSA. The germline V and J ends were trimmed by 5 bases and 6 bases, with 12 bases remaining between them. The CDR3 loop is CASSAGPSDTQYF. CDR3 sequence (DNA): TGTGCCAGCAGCGCGGGACCGTCGGATACGCAGTATTTT.

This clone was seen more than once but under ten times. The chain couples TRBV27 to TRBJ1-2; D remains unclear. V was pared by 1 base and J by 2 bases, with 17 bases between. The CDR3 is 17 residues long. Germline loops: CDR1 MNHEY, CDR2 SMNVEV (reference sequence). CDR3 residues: CASSLLRPTGLNYGYTF. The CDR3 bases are TGTGCCAGCAGTTTATTGAGGCCCACTGGACTCAACTATGGCTACACCTTC.

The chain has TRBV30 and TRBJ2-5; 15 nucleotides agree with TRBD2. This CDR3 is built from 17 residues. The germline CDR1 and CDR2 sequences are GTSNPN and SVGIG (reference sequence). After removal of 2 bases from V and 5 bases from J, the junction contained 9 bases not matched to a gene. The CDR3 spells CAWSLGTSGRTGETQYF. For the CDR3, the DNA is TGTGCCTGGAGTCTGGGGACTAGCGGGAGGACCGGGGAGACCCAGTACTTC.

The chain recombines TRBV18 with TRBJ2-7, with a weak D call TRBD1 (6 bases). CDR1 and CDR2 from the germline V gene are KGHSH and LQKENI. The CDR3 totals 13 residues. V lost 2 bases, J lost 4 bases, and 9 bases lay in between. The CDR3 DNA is TGTGCCAGCTCACCAAGGGACACATACGAGCAGTACTTC. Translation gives CASSPRDTYEQYF.

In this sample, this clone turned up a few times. DNA of the CDR3: TGTGCCAGCAATTGGGGGCGGGAGACCCAGTACTTC. This encodes CASNWGRETQYF. The rearrangement joins TRBV2 to TRBJ2-5; D might be TRBD1 (6 bases). The germline V and J ends were trimmed by 7 bases and 5 bases, with 11 bases remaining between them. Germline CDR1 and CDR2: SNHLY and FYNNEI. There are 12 residues in the CDR3.

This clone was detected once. Here the CDR3 reads CASSLQHTYEQYF. Written as DNA, the CDR3 is TGTGCCAGCAGTTTACAACATACCTACGAGCAGTACTTC. V usage is TRBV27 and J usage is TRBJ2-7; D call uncertain. The CDR3 length is 13 residues. V was cut by 2 bases and J by 2 bases, with 7 bases left in between. From germline, CDR1 is MNHEY and CDR2 SMNVEV (reference sequence).

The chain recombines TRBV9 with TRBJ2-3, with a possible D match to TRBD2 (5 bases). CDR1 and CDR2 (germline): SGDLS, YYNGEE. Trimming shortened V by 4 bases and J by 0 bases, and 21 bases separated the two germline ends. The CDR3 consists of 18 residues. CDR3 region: CASSFRSSASPSTDTQYF. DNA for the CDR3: TGTGCCAGCAGCTTCCGAAGCTCCGCTAGCCCTAGCACAGATACGCAGTATTTT.

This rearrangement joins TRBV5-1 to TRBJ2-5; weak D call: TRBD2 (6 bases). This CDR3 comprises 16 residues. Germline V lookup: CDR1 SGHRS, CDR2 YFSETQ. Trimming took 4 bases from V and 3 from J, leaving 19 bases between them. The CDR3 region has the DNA TGCGCCAGCAGCGCAACAGACGGGAGCGGAGAAGAGACCCAGTACTTC. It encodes CASSATDGSGEETQYF.